Each of the 17 T cell receptor beta chains below was sequenced from the same sample in a study of CD8 T cells in ankylosing spondylitis. TCRdb redid the calling of the 5' RACE reads with MiXCR, one entry per CDR3 protein. The sample shows more than 300,000 distinct CDR3 sequences, 7% to 9% of them seen only once. Study-wide points: Eight highly homologous variants formed a TCR beta motif that appeared characteristic of ankylosing spondylitis blood.

The antigens of these receptors remain unknown. The sequenced sample consisted of blood, either unsorted or a sorted T cell fraction (not recorded which). Receptor source: a male donor with ankylosing spondylitis.

This clonotype was observed many times. The CDR3 here is CSVGQGGASYEQYF. DNA for the CDR3: TGCAGCGTTGGTCAAGGGGGGGCCTCCTACGAGCAGTACTTC. The chain couples TRBV29-1 to TRBJ2-7; the D gene is possibly TRBD2 (7 bases). Germline V CDR1 and CDR2: SQVTM, ANQGSEA. The CDR3 extends over 14 amino acids. V dropped 4 bases and J dropped 0 bases, with 13 bases sitting between them.

The J gene is TRBJ1-1, the V gene TRBV3-1; the D gene is possibly TRBD1 (6 bases). The V gene lost 0 bases and the J gene lost 4 bases, with 9 bases spanning the gap. The CDR3 is 14 amino acids. Per the germline V gene, CDR1 is LGHDT and CDR2 is YNNKEL (reference sequence). This chain's CDR3 is CASSQEDRRTEAFF. The DNA for the CDR3 is TGTGCCAGCAGCCAAGAAGACAGGCGCACTGAAGCTTTCTTT.

The V gene is TRBV18, the J gene TRBJ2-3; D is perhaps TRBD2 (6 bases). The length of the CDR3 is 16 residues. Germline V CDR1 and CDR2: KGHSH, LQKENI. V lost 3 bases, J lost 2 bases, and 15 bases lay in between. The CDR3 here is CASSPLLAGTTDTQYF. DNA of the CDR3: TGTGCCAGCTCACCGTTACTAGCCGGAACCACAGATACGCAGTATTTT.

This clonotype was picked up a small number of times. The rearrangement uses TRBV9 and TRBJ1-2, with D unresolved. The V end was cut by 0 bases, the J end by 4 bases, with 7 bases between. The CDR3 is 13 residues long. From germline, CDR1 is SGDLS and CDR2 YYNGEE. The CDR3 DNA follows: TGTGCCAGCAGCGTAGATGAGGGCTATGGCTACACCTTC. It is translated as CASSVDEGYGYTF.

The DNA for the CDR3 is TGTGCCTGGAGTGTCGGACAGGGGCCATTGAATGAGCAGTTCTTC. Its protein is CAWSVGQGPLNEQFF. The chain has TRBV30 and TRBJ2-1; 9 nucleotides align to TRBD1. The J segment lost 7 bases and the V segment lost 0 bases, leaving 7 bases of the junction unmatched. The CDR3 has 15 residues. Per the germline V gene, CDR1 is GTSNPN and CDR2 is SVGIG (reference sequence).

V gene TRBV20-1 combines with J gene TRBJ1-3; D uncertain. Germline CDR1 reads DFQATT; CDR2 reads SNEGSKA (reference sequence). This CDR3 is 13 amino acids long. V dropped 0 bases and J dropped 7 bases, with 10 bases sitting between them. In DNA form, the CDR3 reads TGCAGTGCTAGAGAGCTAAACTGGAACACCATATATTTT. Translated, it gives CSARELNWNTIYF.

Only a few counts were recorded for this clonotype. The rearrangement links TRBV4-1 to TRBJ2-1, with TRBD2 matching over 8 bases. The V and J ends lost 1 base and 2 bases, in that order; junction bases with no gene match: 7. Germline V CDR1 and CDR2: MGHRA, YSYEKL. The CDR3 covers 17 residues. The CDR3 coding sequence is TGCGCCAGCAGCCAAGGGGGGCGGGGGGAGCCCTACAATGAGCAGTTCTTC. It specifies CASSQGGRGEPYNEQFF.

This clonotype was observed many times. V and J are TRBV4-2 and TRBJ1-4, with D perhaps TRBD1 (5 bases). The V gene lost 2 bases and the J gene lost 0 bases, with 10 bases spanning the gap. The CDR3 has 16 residues. Germline-derived CDR1 and CDR2 are LGHNA and YNFKEQ. The CDR3 nucleotides read TGTGCCAGCAGCCAAACCCCGGGGGCAACTAATGAAAAACTGTTTTTT. Translated, it gives CASSQTPGATNEKLFF.

This rearrangement joins TRBV5-1 to TRBJ2-1, with 8 bases lining up with TRBD2. Unmatched junction bases numbered 3, after V lost 0 bases and J lost 4 bases. Germline values: CDR1 SGHRS, CDR2 YFSETQ. This CDR3 spans 15 amino acids. The CDR3 DNA is TGCGCCAGCAGCTTGGCGGCTAGCGGGTACAATGAGCAGTTCTTC. The encoded protein is CASSLAASGYNEQFF.

The chain combines TRBV15 with TRBJ2-1; weak D call: TRBD2 (7 bases). Germline lookup yields CDR1 LNHNV and CDR2 YYDKDF (reference sequence). The CDR3 runs 14 residues. V was cut by 5 bases and J by 4 bases, with 12 bases left in between. In DNA, the CDR3 is TGTGCCACCAGCGGGAGGGGGGGGTACAATGAGCAGTTCTTC. The encoded protein is CATSGRGGYNEQFF.

This clonotype was picked up a small number of times. The chain combines TRBV9 with TRBJ2-5; 10 nucleotides align to TRBD2. The CDR3 contains 14 residues. V was clipped by 4 bases and J by 3 bases; unmatched bases: 3. Looked up from germline, CDR1 is SGDLS and CDR2 is YYNGEE. The DNA of the CDR3 is TGTGCCAGCAGCTTCAGCGGGGGGGAAGAGACCCAGTACTTC. Its protein product is CASSFSGGEETQYF.

Of note for this clonotype: Its ends do not fully match the called genes, so a read error is possible. The chain couples TRBV4-2 to TRBJ2-3; D is ambiguous. The CDR3 spans 11 residues. Germline values: CDR1 LGHNA, CDR2 YNFKEQ. The CDR3 loop reads CASSEENTQYF. In DNA form, the CDR3 reads TGTGCCAGCAGCGAAGAAAATACGCAGTATTTT.

The CDR3 here is CASSELVTSGYNEQFF. As DNA, the CDR3 is TGTGCCAGCAGCGAATTGGTAACTAGCGGATACAATGAGCAGTTCTTC. The chain joins TRBV5-5 to TRBJ2-1; 8 bases match TRBD2. J lost 4 bases, V lost 4 bases, and 10 bases had no gene match. This CDR3 contains 16 residues. CDR1 SGHKS and CDR2 YYEKEE come from the germline V gene (reference sequence). Supplemented by reference TRBV5-5 and TRBJ2-1, the full variable domain reads DAGVTQSPTHLIKTRGQQVTLRCSPISGHKSVSWYQQVLGQGPQFIFQYYEKEERGRGNFPDRFSARQFPNYSSELNVNALLLGDSALYLCASSELVTSGYNEQFFGPGTRLTVL.

There are a few counts of this clonotype. This chain connects TRBV10-3 to TRBJ1-1, with TRBD1 as a possible D gene (6 bases). CDR1 and CDR2 from the germline V gene are ENHRY and SYGVKD. Trimming pared 6 bases from V and 4 bases from J, leaving 9 bases between. CDR3 length: 12 residues. The CDR3 DNA reads as TGTGCCATCAGGGCGACAGGCACTGAAGCTTTCTTT. This gives the protein CAIRATGTEAFF.

This clonotype was recorded a few times. This chain links TRBV7-9 with TRBJ2-7; 13 bases match TRBD2. With 1 base clipped from V and 10 bases from J, the junction kept 4 bases outside the gene matches. The CDR3 totals 14 residues. Looked up from germline, CDR1 is SEHNR and CDR2 is FQNEAQ (reference sequence). The CDR3 nucleotides are TGTGCCAGCAGCTTAGTGCTGGGACTAGCGGGACAGTACTTC. Its translation: CASSLVLGLAGQYF. The full variable domain, completed using reference TRBV7-9 and TRBJ2-7, is DTGVSQNPRHKITKRGQNVTFRCDPISEHNRLYWYRQTLGQGPEFLTYFQNEAQLEKSRLLSDRFSAERPKGSFSTLEIQRTEQGDSAMYLCASSLVLGLAGQYFGPGTRLTVT.

This chain uses TRBV6-1 with TRBJ2-1; TRBD1 matches 9 bases. The trim removed 7 bases at V and 5 bases at J, leaving 12 bases unmatched. Germline loops: CDR1 MNHNS, CDR2 SASEGT. This CDR3 region has 16 residues. CDR3 sequence reads: CASTPPRQGGHNEQFF. DNA of the CDR3: TGTGCCAGCACCCCCCCGAGACAGGGGGGACACAATGAGCAGTTCTTC.

This clonotype has more than one count but fewer than ten. The V and J genes are TRBV27 and TRBJ2-1; TRBD1 aligns across 8 bases. Trimming removed 2 bases from V and 8 bases from J; junction bases left unmatched: 5. CDR1 and CDR2 (germline): MNHEY, SMNVEV (reference sequence). CDR3 length equals 14 residues. The CDR3 loop is CASSLQGAVDEQFF. CDR3 sequence (DNA): TGTGCCAGCAGTTTACAGGGGGCAGTTGATGAGCAGTTCTTC.